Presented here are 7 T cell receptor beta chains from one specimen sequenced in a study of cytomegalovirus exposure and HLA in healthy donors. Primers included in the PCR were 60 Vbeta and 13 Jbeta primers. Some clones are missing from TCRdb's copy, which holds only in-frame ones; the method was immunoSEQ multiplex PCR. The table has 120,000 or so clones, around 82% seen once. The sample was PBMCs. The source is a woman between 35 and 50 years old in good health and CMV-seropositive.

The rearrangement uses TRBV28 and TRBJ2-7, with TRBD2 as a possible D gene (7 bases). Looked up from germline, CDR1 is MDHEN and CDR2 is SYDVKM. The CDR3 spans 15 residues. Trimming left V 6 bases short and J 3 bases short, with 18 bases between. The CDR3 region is CASSLGGRGYYEQYF. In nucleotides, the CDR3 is TGTGCCAGCAGCTTAGGGGGGAGGGGATACTACGAGCAGTACTTC.

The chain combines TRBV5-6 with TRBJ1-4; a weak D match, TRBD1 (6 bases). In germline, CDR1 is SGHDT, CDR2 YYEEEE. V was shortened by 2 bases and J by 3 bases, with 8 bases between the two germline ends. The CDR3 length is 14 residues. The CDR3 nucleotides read TGTGCCAGCAGCTTCAGGGGATCTAATGAAAAACTGTTTTTT. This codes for CASSFRGSNEKLFF.

The CDR3 region is CASSSPTGGQDTIYF. The CDR3 DNA is TGTGCCAGCAGTTCCCCGACAGGGGGCCAAGACACCATATATTTT. The chain combines TRBV28 with TRBJ1-3; 10 bases map to TRBD1. This CDR3 is built from 15 residues. From germline, CDR1 is MDHEN and CDR2 SYDVKM. V was clipped by 4 bases and J by 8 bases; unmatched bases: 8.

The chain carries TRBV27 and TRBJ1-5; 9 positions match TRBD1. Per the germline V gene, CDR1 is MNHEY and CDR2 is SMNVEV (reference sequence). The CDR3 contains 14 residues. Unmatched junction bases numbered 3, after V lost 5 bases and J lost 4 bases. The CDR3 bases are TGTGCCAGCAGTCACGGGACAGGGAATCAGCCCCAGCATTTT. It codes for CASSHGTGNQPQHF.

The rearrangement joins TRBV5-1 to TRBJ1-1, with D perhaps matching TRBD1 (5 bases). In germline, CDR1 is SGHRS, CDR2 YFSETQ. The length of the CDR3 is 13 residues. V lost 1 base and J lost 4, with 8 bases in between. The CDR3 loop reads CASSLRGITEAFF. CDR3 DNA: TGCGCCAGCAGCTTGAGGGGCATCACTGAAGCTTTCTTT.

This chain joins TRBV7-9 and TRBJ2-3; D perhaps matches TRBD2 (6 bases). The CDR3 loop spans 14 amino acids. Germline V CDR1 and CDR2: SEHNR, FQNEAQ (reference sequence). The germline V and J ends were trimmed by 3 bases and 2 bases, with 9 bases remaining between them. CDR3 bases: TGTGCCAGCAGCTTTGGGCGGGACACAGATACGCAGTATTTT. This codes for CASSFGRDTDTQYF. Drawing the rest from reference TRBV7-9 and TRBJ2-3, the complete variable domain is DTGVSQNPRHKITKRGQNVTFRCDPISEHNRLYWYRQTLGQGPEFLTYFQNEAQLEKSRLLSDRFSAERPKGSFSTLEIQRTEQGDSAMYLCASSFGRDTDTQYFGPGTRLTVL.

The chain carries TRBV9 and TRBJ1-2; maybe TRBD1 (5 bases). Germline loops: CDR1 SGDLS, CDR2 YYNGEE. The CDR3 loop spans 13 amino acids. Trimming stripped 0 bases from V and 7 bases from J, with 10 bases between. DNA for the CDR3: TGTGCCAGCAGCGTAGGACAGTTTAGTGGCTACACCTTC. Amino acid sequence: CASSVGQFSGYTF.